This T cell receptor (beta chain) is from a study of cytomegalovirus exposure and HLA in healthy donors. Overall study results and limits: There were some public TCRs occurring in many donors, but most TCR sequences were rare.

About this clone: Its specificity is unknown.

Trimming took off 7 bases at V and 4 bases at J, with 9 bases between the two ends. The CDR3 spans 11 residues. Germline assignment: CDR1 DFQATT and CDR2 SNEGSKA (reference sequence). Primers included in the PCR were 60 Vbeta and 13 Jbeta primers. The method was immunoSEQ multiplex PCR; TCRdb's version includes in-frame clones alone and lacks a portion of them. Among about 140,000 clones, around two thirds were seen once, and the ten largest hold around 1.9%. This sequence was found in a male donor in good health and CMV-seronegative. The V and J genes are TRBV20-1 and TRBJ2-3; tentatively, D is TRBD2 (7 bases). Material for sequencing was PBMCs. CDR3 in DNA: TGCAGTGGGGAGGGGGCAGATACGCAGTATTTT. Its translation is CSGEGADTQYF.